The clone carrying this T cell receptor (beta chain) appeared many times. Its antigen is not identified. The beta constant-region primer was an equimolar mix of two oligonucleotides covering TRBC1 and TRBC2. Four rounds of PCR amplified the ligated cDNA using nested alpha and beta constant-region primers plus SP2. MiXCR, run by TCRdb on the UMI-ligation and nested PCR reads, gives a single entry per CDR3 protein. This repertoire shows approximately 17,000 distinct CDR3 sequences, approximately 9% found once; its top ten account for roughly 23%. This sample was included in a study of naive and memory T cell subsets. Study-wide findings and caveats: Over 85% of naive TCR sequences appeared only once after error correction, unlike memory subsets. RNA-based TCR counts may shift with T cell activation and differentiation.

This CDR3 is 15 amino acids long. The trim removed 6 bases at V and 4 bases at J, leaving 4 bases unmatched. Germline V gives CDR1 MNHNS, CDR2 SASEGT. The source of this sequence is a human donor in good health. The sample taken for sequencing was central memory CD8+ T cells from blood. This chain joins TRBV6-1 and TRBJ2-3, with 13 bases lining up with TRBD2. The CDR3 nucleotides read TGTGCCAGCAGCCACACTAGCGGGGGGGCAGATACGCAGTATTTT. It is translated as CASSHTSGGADTQYF.